This T cell receptor beta chain was obtained from a study of shared clonotypes between healthy human individuals. At the level of the study: CD8 memory received one plate per donor, CD8 naive two, CD4 memory three and CD4 naive three.

V trimming: 7 bases; J trimming: 3 bases; junction bases outside the gene matches: 3. CDR3 size: 13 residues. In germline, CDR1 is SGHKS, CDR2 YYEKEE (reference sequence). Comments on this clone: Antigen: not known.

The study's findings and limits: A reduction in generation probabilities was seen for non-shared clonotypes relative to those shared by all four donors.

An even split of each subset's genomic DNA across several immunoSEQ plates was performed. Sorted-subset replicate PCRs used around 200 ng of genomic DNA. This amount corresponded to 30,000 to 35,000 T cell genomes. TCRdb keeps only in-frame clones here, not all; method: immunoSEQ multiplex PCR. The sample carries roughly 1.4 million clones, 98% to 99% recorded once. This clonotype was obtained from a man younger than 45 in good health. The chain is built from TRBV5-5 and TRBJ2-5; 10 bases line up with TRBD2. The sample consisted of naive CD4+ T cells sorted from blood. The subset was: CD45RA+ positively selected. CDR3 amino acids: CASAGLAKETQYF. The CDR3 nucleotides read TGTGCCAGCGCGGGACTAGCGAAAGAGACCCAGTACTTC.